This T cell receptor (beta chain) was obtained from a study of T cell responses to AZD1222 COVID-19 vaccine. Study-level points and caveats: Samples come after the peak T cell response, not at day 14. Among AZD1222 vaccinees, only six or seven were seropositive at baseline. Vaccine-related CD4 TCRs covered spike, predominating at 160-218 and 743-854.

In germline, CDR1 is LNHDA, CDR2 SQIVND (reference sequence). V was clipped by 5 bases and J by 0 bases; unmatched bases: 9. The CDR3 contains 16 residues. TCRdb keeps only in-frame clones here, not all; method: immunoSEQ multiplex PCR. The data hold roughly 120,000 clones, with about 90% observed a single time. As to this clone: What it binds is not known.

This TCR came from an adult in good health. V and J are TRBV19 and TRBJ1-2; TRBD1 matches 7 bases. The sample was peripheral blood, taken on day 0 of AZD1222 vaccination. In nucleotides, the CDR3 is TGTGCCAGTAGTCCCTATTCAGGGGGAACTAACTATGGCTACACCTTC. Protein product: CASSPYSGGTNYGYTF.